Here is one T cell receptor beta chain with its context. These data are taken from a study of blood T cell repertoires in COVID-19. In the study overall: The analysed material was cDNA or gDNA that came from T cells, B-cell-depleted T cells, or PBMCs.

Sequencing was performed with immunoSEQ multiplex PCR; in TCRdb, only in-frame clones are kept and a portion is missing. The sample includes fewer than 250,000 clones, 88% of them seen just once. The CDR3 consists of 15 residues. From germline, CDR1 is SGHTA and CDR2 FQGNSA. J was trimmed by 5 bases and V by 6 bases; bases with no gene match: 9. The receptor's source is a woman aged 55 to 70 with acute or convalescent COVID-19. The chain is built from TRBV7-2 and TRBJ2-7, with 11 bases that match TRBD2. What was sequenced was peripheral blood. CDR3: CASRYTSGSSHEQYF. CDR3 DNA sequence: TGTGCCAGCAGATACACTAGCGGGAGTTCCCACGAGCAGTACTTC.